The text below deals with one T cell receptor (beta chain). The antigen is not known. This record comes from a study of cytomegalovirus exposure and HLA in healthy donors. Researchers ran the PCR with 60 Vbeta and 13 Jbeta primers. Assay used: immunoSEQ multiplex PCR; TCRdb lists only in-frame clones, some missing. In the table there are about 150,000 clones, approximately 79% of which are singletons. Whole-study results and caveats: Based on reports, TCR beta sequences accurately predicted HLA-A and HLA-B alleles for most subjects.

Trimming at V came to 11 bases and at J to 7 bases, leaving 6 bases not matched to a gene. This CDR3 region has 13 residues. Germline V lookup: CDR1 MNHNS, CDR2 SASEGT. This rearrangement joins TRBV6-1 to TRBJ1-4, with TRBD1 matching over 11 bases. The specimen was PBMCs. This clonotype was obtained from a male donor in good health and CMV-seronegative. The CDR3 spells CAGGTGGSEKLFF. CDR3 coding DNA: TGTGCCGGGGGGACAGGGGGAAGTGAAAAACTGTTTTTT.